This TCR beta chain was identified during a study of vaccination and CD4 T cells after COVID-19. Treatment defined: approximately 9-day PBMC culture with coronavirus spike peptide pools or control peptides (ViraFEST assay). This clonotype was detected a few times. Its cognate antigen is unknown. Cultured CD4+ T cells had their DNA profiled by the Oncomine TCR Beta short-read assay. Each CDR3 protein gets one entry after TCRdb re-called the PCR reads with MiXCR. Of 15,000 to 20,000 distinct CDR3 sequences listed, approximately 50% are singletons. This CDR3 is built from 14 residues. CDR1 DFQATT and CDR2 SNEGSKA come from the germline V gene (reference sequence). The J segment lost 7 bases and the V segment lost 2 bases, leaving 7 bases of the junction unmatched.

The V gene is TRBV20-1, the J gene TRBJ2-2; 7 bases match TRBD2. The receptor was isolated from a human donor who had recovered from COVID-19. The specimen sequenced was CD4+ T cells from blood, cultured in vitro. DNA for the CDR3: TGCAGTGCTAGAACGCGGGAGTCGAGCGGGGAGCTGTTTTTT. Translated, it gives CSARTRESSGELFF.